Listed below are T cell receptor beta chains from one sample, sequenced in a study of regulatory T cells after allogeneic stem cell transplantation. TCRdb called the 5' RACE reads again in MiXCR, with one record for every CDR3 protein. This sample has about 4,600 distinct CDR3 sequences, with roughly 96% found just once. The sequencing used sorted CD4+ T cells from blood (whether regulatory or conventional is not recorded), collected 30 days after allogeneic stem cell transplant. All receptors derive from a human patient who had an allogeneic stem cell transplant, so the T cells may come from the graft donor. Each CDR3 is given with its conserved first and last residue. The D gene is left open where the match is weak. The listing skips clone size in some rows; elsewhere it reads once, few, many or a size class.

CDR3 protein: CSAKRGLTNEQFF; CDR3 DNA: TGCAGTGCGAAGAGGGGACTAACCAATGAGCAGTTCTTC; J gene: TRBJ2-1; D gene: TRBD2; clone size: .; V gene: TRBV20-1
CDR3 protein: CASRLHPGVEDTQYF; CDR3 DNA: TGCGCCAGCAGGTTACACCCGGGAGTGGAAGATACGCAGTATTTT; J gene: TRBJ2-3; D gene: .; clone size: .; V gene: TRBV5-1
CDR3 protein: CGSTQRRGHNGDLFF; CDR3 DNA: TGTGGCAGCACCCAGCGGAGGGGACACAACGGGGACCTGTTCTTC; J gene: TRBJ2-7; D gene: .; clone size: .; V gene: TRBV7-8
CDR3 protein: CGGEGRGQFYEQSF; CDR3 DNA: TGCGGCGGTGAAGGCCGGGGACAGTTCTATGAGCAGTCCTTC; J gene: TRBJ2-1; D gene: TRBD1; clone size: .; V gene: TRBV20-1
CDR3 protein: CARSFVLLDTQYF; CDR3 DNA: TGTGCCCGCAGCTTTGTTCTTCTTGACACCCAGTACTTC; J gene: TRBJ2-5; D gene: .; clone size: .; V gene: TRBV3-1
CDR3 protein: CASGRTAGTGAYEQYF; CDR3 DNA: TGCGCCAGCGGCAGAACCGCGGGGACGGGAGCCTACGAGCAGTACTTC; J gene: TRBJ2-7; D gene: .; clone size: .; V gene: TRBV5-1
CDR3 protein: CASSTQRGINDAQSF; CDR3 DNA: TGCGCCAGCAGCACCCAGAGAGGTATTAACGATGCCCAGTCCTTC; J gene: TRBJ1-2; D gene: .; clone size: once; V gene: TRBV4-1
CDR3 protein: CASSLVARGTYNEQYF; CDR3 DNA: TGTGCCAGCAGCTTGGTCGCGCGGGGCACCTACAATGAGCAGTACTTC; J gene: TRBJ2-7; D gene: .; clone size: .; V gene: TRBV5-5
CDR3 protein: CASSLAPGARYEQSF; CDR3 DNA: TGTGCCAGCAGCTTAGCCCCCGGGGCCCGCTACGAGCAGTCCTTC; J gene: TRBJ2-7; D gene: .; clone size: .; V gene: TRBV11-2
CDR3 protein: CSGDGPWQFYEQYF; CDR3 DNA: TGCAGTGGCGACGGCCCGTGGCAGTTCTATGAGCAGTACTTC; J gene: TRBJ2-7; D gene: .; clone size: .; V gene: TRBV20-1
CDR3 protein: CSASVPSGEGDTQYF; CDR3 DNA: TGCAGTGCTAGCGTTCCATCGGGCGAGGGAGATACGCAGTATTTT; J gene: TRBJ2-3; D gene: .; clone size: once; V gene: TRBV20-1
CDR3 protein: CSAGFPGESYEQYF; CDR3 DNA: TGCAGTGCTGGCTTCCCGGGAGAGTCCTACGAGCAGTACTTC; J gene: TRBJ2-7; D gene: .; clone size: .; V gene: TRBV20-1
CDR3 protein: CSAGQGPRKAQHF; CDR3 DNA: TGCAGTGCTGGCCAGGGGCCCCGGAAGGCCCAGCATTTT; J gene: TRBJ1-5; D gene: .; clone size: .; V gene: TRBV20-1
CDR3 protein: CASGWQGGNYGYTF; CDR3 DNA: TGCGCCAGCGGCTGGCAGGGGGGGAACTATGGCTACACCTTC; J gene: TRBJ1-2; D gene: TRBD1; clone size: once; V gene: TRBV5-1
CDR3 protein: CASCWTLWETQYF; CDR3 DNA: TGCGCCAGCTGCTGGACGCTTTGGGAGACCCAGTATTTC; J gene: TRBJ2-5; D gene: .; clone size: .; V gene: TRBV5-1
CDR3 protein: CAISLLLQKNSYTF; CDR3 DNA: TGCGCCATCAGCTTGCTGTTGCAGAAGAATAGCTACACCTTC; J gene: TRBJ1-2; D gene: .; clone size: .; V gene: TRBV5-1
CDR3 protein: CATKPGASGTYYEQYF; CDR3 DNA: TGCGCCACTAAACCTGGGGCCAGCGGGACCTACTACGAGCAGTACTTC; J gene: TRBJ2-7; D gene: TRBD2; clone size: .; V gene: TRBV5-1
CDR3 protein: CASSLGLDTEAFF; CDR3 DNA: TGTGCCAGCAGCTTGGGGTTGGACACTGAAGCTTTCTTT; J gene: TRBJ1-1; D gene: .; clone size: .; V gene: TRBV11-2
CDR3 protein: CSARDPSREGYTQYF; CDR3 DNA: TGCAGTGCTAGAGACCCATCGCGAGAGGGATATACGCAGTATTTT; J gene: TRBJ2-3; D gene: .; clone size: .; V gene: TRBV20-1
CDR3 protein: CAGSSELAGLVEELFF; CDR3 DNA: TGTGCCGGCAGTAGCGAACTAGCGGGATTGGTAGAGGAGCTGTTTTTT; J gene: TRBJ2-2; D gene: TRBD2; clone size: .; V gene: TRBV2
CDR3 protein: CASSLWGDADYGFPF; CDR3 DNA: TGTGCCAGCAGCTTGTGGGGCGACGCGGATTATGGCTTCCCCTTC; J gene: TRBJ1-2; D gene: .; clone size: .; V gene: TRBV5-1
CDR3 protein: CGTSLPPGAPYDQYF; CDR3 DNA: TGTGGCACCAGCTTACCCCCAGGGGCTCCCTACGACCAGTACTTC; J gene: TRBJ2-7; D gene: .; clone size: .; V gene: TRBV11-2
CDR3 protein: CSVPPGSVCSYNELFF; CDR3 DNA: TGCAGCGTGCCCCCCGGGTCTGTTTGCTCCTACAATGAGCTTTTCTTC; J gene: TRBJ2-1; D gene: .; clone size: .; V gene: TRBV29-1
CDR3 protein: CASSVGRQETQYF; CDR3 DNA: TGTGCCAGCAGCGTGGGACGCCAAGAGACCCAGTACTTC; J gene: TRBJ2-5; D gene: .; clone size: .; V gene: TRBV3-1
CDR3 protein: CSSARSGIHIQYF; CDR3 DNA: TGTTCCAGCGCTCGCAGTGGCATCCACATTCAGTACTTC; J gene: TRBJ2-4; D gene: .; clone size: .; V gene: TRBV6-5
CDR3 protein: CASSLKSGTSRYGYAF; CDR3 DNA: TGCGCCAGCAGCTTGAAGTCAGGAACCTCTCGGTATGGTTACGCCTTC; J gene: TRBJ1-2; D gene: .; clone size: .; V gene: TRBV5-1
CDR3 protein: CASKKQGTGGNVLVF; CDR3 DNA: TGTGCCAGTAAGAAACAGGGGACAGGGGGCAACGTCCTGGTTTTC; J gene: TRBJ2-6; D gene: TRBD1; clone size: .; V gene: TRBV7-3
CDR3 protein: CSTRRVGYTEAFF; CDR3 DNA: TGCAGTACTAGAAGAGTCGGGTACACTGAAGCTTTCTTT; J gene: TRBJ1-1; D gene: .; clone size: .; V gene: TRBV20-1
CDR3 protein: CSARSATGTEAFF; CDR3 DNA: TGCAGTGCTAGAAGCGCCACCGGGACTGAGGCTTTCTTT; J gene: TRBJ1-1; D gene: .; clone size: .; V gene: TRBV20-1
CDR3 protein: CASQPGTSGNYYEQSF; CDR3 DNA: TGCGCCAGTCAGCCTGGGACTAGCGGGAACTACTACGAGCAGTCCTTC; J gene: TRBJ2-7; D gene: TRBD2; clone size: few; V gene: TRBV5-1
CDR3 protein: CSGRGGGARETQYF; CDR3 DNA: TGCAGTGGTAGGGGCGGGGGGGCGAGGGAGACCCAGTACTTT; J gene: TRBJ2-5; D gene: TRBD2; clone size: .; V gene: TRBV20-1